A selection of T cell receptor beta chains follows, all from one sample in a study of T cell changes during pregnancy in multiple sclerosis. Sequenced by immunoSEQ multiplex PCR; TCRdb stores in-frame clones only, minus some. This sample carries tens of thousands of clones, around nine tenths of them seen once, and the ten largest clones take 3% to 4%. Sequenced material: peripheral blood, taken before pregnancy. These receptors were taken from a female donor with multiple sclerosis, enrolled in a pregnancy study. Both conserved end residues are part of each CDR3. Rows give clone size only sometimes, using once, few, many, or a class for an expanded clone.

J	V	size	CDR3
TRBJ1-4	TRBV6-5	.	CASSYGTGEKLFF
TRBJ2-2	TRBV6-4	once	CASSDSTSGDTGELFF
TRBJ1-1	TRBV5-1	.	CASSYGVEGGDTEAFF
TRBJ2-7	TRBV18	.	CASSPPHEAEQYF
TRBJ2-7	TRBV5-4	.	CASRSGTSGYEQYF
TRBJ1-2	TRBV9	.	CASTVGTGGYGYTF
TRBJ1-1	TRBV10-3	once	CASATGSEAFF
TRBJ1-6	TRBV5-4	.	CASGQFPAGTGPSLPLHF
TRBJ1-1	TRBV7-6	.	CASSFTLDRGRTEAFF
TRBJ1-5	TRBV19	.	CASSRQGSNQPQHF
TRBJ1-1	TRBV6-4	.	CASSIRTDTEAFF
TRBJ2-3	TRBV11-3	.	CASSYRGTGTDTQYF
TRBJ2-3	TRBV27	.	CASSSAGLASTDTQYF
TRBJ1-1	TRBV5-1	once	CASSFRTGGLINTEAFF
TRBJ1-1	TRBV6-1	few	CASSEPAGGRATEAFF
TRBJ1-2	TRBV6-1	once	CASSERGPANYGYTF
TRBJ2-7	TRBV29-1	.	CSVESPGFTSYEQYF
TRBJ1-4	TRBV19	.	CASSIGGPEKLFF
TRBJ1-1	TRBV5-1	.	CASSPRSGGTEAFF
TRBJ1-2	TRBV7-2	.	CASSYRGRDGYTF
TRBJ2-7	TRBV2	.	CASNLGPYEQYF
TRBJ1-5	TRBV27	.	CASRRGQGGNQPQHF
TRBJ1-2	TRBV6-1	once	CASSERQSNYGYTF
TRBJ1-4	TRBV5-1	.	CASSSQPQRKADEKLFF
TRBJ1-4	TRBV12-2	.	CASRTTGEKLFF
TRBJ2-5	TRBV6-1	.	CASSLETQYF
TRBJ2-7	TRBV4-2	.	CASSQKEPGLGGYEQYF
TRBJ2-1	TRBV11-3	.	CASSPTLGSEQFF
TRBJ1-5	TRBV27	.	CASGDRGSQPQHF
TRBJ1-1	TRBV4-2	.	CASSQEAGSEAFF
TRBJ1-5	TRBV28	.	CASFDRSRPQHF
TRBJ1-5	TRBV6-5	.	CASSYSIWTGDQPQHF
TRBJ2-5	TRBV30	.	CAWSLRGSRQETQYF
TRBJ1-2	TRBV30	few	CAWSATRVGGYTF
TRBJ2-1	TRBV19	few	CATAKQAYNEQFF
TRBJ2-7	TRBV6-5	.	CASRQHYEQYF
TRBJ1-4	TRBV30	.	CAWSVGQGGEKLFF